This T cell receptor beta chain was identified during a study of T cell changes during pregnancy in multiple sclerosis. Method: immunoSEQ multiplex PCR; TCRdb's copy keeps in-frame clones and lacks some. The data show approximately 50,000 clones, roughly nine tenths seen once. V was shortened by 5 bases and J by 0 bases, with 7 bases between the two germline ends. There are 12 residues in the CDR3. The germline CDR1 and CDR2 sequences are GTSNPN and SVGIG (reference sequence). The J gene is TRBJ1-1, the V gene TRBV30; no definite D call. The sequence was obtained from a female donor with multiple sclerosis, enrolled in a pregnancy study. Material: CD8+ T cells from peripheral blood mononuclear cells, obtained after pregnancy. The CDR3 DNA reads TGTGCCTGGTTGGGAGTGAACACTGAAGCTTTCTTT. Amino acid sequence: CAWLGVNTEAFF. The full variable domain, completed using reference TRBV30 and TRBJ1-1, is SQTIHQWPATLVQPVGSPLSLECTVEGTSNPNLYWYRQAAGRGLQLLFYSVGIGQISSEVPQNLSASRPQDRQFILSSKKLLLSDSGFYLCAWLGVNTEAFFGQGTRLTVV.